These 8 T cell receptor beta chains came from one sample sequenced in a study of CD8 T cells in Susac syndrome (dated by TCRdb to 2018 to 2020). Libraries were prepared through the immunoSEQ multiplex PCR assay. RNA was extracted using the RNeasy kit, and about 0.45 to 1 ug of the RNA was reverse transcribed with random hexamers. TCRdb reprocessed the public reads (quality trimming at Q25 with fastp, clone calling with MiXCR) and kept in-frame beta chains. CDR3 protein sequences are deduplicated, and each keeps its most common genes and DNA. Here the sample has 150,000 to 190,000 distinct CDR3 sequences; 95% to 96% occur a single time. The top ten clones comprise roughly 0.16% of the sample. Specimen: CD8+ T cells from PBMCs. The receptors derive from a human donor with multiple sclerosis.

The V gene is TRBV20-1, the J gene TRBJ1-1; 7 bases are a match to TRBD1. V trimming: 6 bases; J trimming: 13 bases; junction bases outside the gene matches: 8. In germline, CDR1 is DFQATT, CDR2 SNEGSKA (reference sequence). This CDR3 has 10 residues. The CDR3 loop is CSAPDQGVFF. The CDR3, as DNA: TGCAGTGCACCCGACCAGGGGGTTTTCTTT.

This chain connects TRBV30 to TRBJ2-7, with D possibly being TRBD1 (5 bases). V was clipped by 3 bases and J by 6 bases, with 9 bases between them. CDR1 GTSNPN and CDR2 SVGIG come from the germline V gene (reference sequence). This CDR3 has 11 residues. The CDR3 DNA reads TGTGCCTGGAGCCCAGGGCGCGAGCAGTACTTC. Protein product: CAWSPGREQYF.

V is TRBV29-1 and J is TRBJ1-2; 7 bases match TRBD1. The CDR3 is 12 amino acids. Germline CDR1 SQVTM, CDR2 ANQGSEA. The V segment lost 7 bases and the J segment 7 bases; nucleotides outside the gene matches: 9. The CDR3 DNA is TGCAGCGCTGGGGAGGGGGCGATTGGCTACACCTTC. This codes for CSAGEGAIGYTF.

The rearrangement joins TRBV6-1 to TRBJ1-1, with TRBD1 as a possible D gene (5 bases). The CDR3 loop spans 15 amino acids. Germline V CDR1 and CDR2: MNHNS, SASEGT. V was trimmed by 1 base and J by 5 bases, leaving 14 bases between them. The DNA for the CDR3 is TGTGCCAGCAGTGAAGAAAGGGGACGAGGGACTGAAGCTTTCTTT. Translation gives CASSEERGRGTEAFF.

This clonotype was counted only a few times. This chain connects TRBV30 to TRBJ2-7; TRBD1 agrees at 9 bases. The V gene end was trimmed by 2 bases and the J gene end by 2 bases; junction bases not matched to a gene: 4. This CDR3 spans 14 amino acids. Germline CDR1 reads GTSNPN; CDR2 reads SVGIG (reference sequence). The CDR3 is CAWSTGTGTYEQYF. The CDR3 region has the DNA TGTGCCTGGAGTACCGGGACAGGGACCTACGAGCAGTACTTC. The whole variable domain, remainder taken from reference TRBV30 and TRBJ2-7, is SQTIHQWPATLVQPVGSPLSLECTVEGTSNPNLYWYRQAAGRGLQLLFYSVGIGQISSEVPQNLSASRPQDRQFILSSKKLLLSDSGFYLCAWSTGTGTYEQYFGPGTRLTVT.

CDR3 amino acids: CSVTTGDITQYF. In DNA form, the CDR3 reads TGCAGCGTTACGACAGGCGATATTACGCAGTATTTT. V usage is TRBV29-1 and J usage is TRBJ2-3; TRBD1 might be the D (6 bases). V was shortened by 5 bases and J by 8 bases, with 14 bases between the two germline ends. The germline V gene has CDR1 SQVTM and CDR2 ANQGSEA. CDR3 length: 12 amino acids.

The chain couples TRBV7-9 to TRBJ2-4, with 10 bases matching TRBD2. The ends lost 6 bases at V and 0 bases at J; junction bases unmatched: 5. This CDR3 contains 16 residues. Per germline, CDR1 SEHNR and CDR2 FQNEAQ (reference sequence). The CDR3 reads CASSPSGGVAKNIQYF. Written as DNA, the CDR3 is TGTGCCAGCAGTCCAAGCGGGGGGGTAGCCAAAAACATTCAGTACTTC.

The chain links TRBV2 to TRBJ1-2, with a possible D match to TRBD1 (5 bases). The CDR3 runs to 17 residues. V dropped 2 bases and J dropped 3 bases, with 19 bases sitting between them. Germline-derived CDR1 and CDR2 are SNHLY and FYNNEI. The CDR3 DNA is TGTGCCAGCAGTGAAAAAGGGACCGCGGTCCAATACTATGGCTACACCTTC. It is translated as CASSEKGTAVQYYGYTF.